This T cell receptor (beta chain) was recorded in a study of blood T cell repertoires in COVID-19. Study at large: COVID-19 samples from acute and convalescent phases originated in the United States, Italy and Spain. Nucleic acid was either cDNA or gDNA, and it came from T cells, B-cell-depleted T cells, or PBMCs.

CDR3 length equals 13 residues. Trimming removed 6 bases from V and 6 bases from J, with 11 bases in between. Authors' processing steps: By means of reference gene primer amplification, nucleated cell counts were estimated. This table comes from immunoSEQ multiplex PCR, and its TCRdb copy is limited to in-frame clones, with some not included. V and J calls and clone size come straight from that table; D and trimming were deduced from the DNA. This sample has about 250,000 clones, with 70% to 90% found just once. This clone showed up just once. This sequence was found in a man aged 18 to 29 with active or convalescent COVID-19. The chain joins TRBV12-3 or TRBV12-4 to TRBJ1-4, with a possible D match to TRBD1 (5 bases). Sequencing input: peripheral blood. The CDR3 bases are TGTGCCAGCAGGGAAGACAGATATGAAAAACTGTTTTTT. This sequence encodes CASREDRYEKLFF.